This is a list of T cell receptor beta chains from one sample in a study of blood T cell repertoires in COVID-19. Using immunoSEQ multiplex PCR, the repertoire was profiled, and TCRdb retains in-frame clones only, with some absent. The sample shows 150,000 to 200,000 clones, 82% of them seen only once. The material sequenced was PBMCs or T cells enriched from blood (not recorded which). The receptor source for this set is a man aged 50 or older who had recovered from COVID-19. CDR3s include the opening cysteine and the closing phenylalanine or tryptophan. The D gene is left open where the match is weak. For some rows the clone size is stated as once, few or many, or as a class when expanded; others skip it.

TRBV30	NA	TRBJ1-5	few	TGTGCCTGGAGTGTACTGGGTCGGGGGAACAATCAGCCCCAGCATTTT	CAWSVLGRGNNQPQHF
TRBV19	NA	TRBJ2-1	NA	TGTGCCAGTACGTCAGTCTACAATGAGCAGTTCTTC	CASTSVYNEQFF
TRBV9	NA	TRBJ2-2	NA	TGTGCCAGCAGTCGTGTCCAGGGGACCGGGGAGCTGTTTTTT	CASSRVQGTGELFF
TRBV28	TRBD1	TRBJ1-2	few	TGTGCCAGCAGTTCCTACTCTCCAGGGGGCGGCTATGGCTACACCTTC	CASSSYSPGGGYGYTF
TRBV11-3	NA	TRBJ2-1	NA	TGTGCCAGCAGCCCACCAGCTGGGGCCGACAATGAGCAGTTCTTC	CASSPPAGADNEQFF
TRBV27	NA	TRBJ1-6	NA	TGTGCCAGCAGTCACTTGACAGACCCGAGCTCCTATAATTCACCCCTCCACTTT	CASSHLTDPSSYNSPLHF
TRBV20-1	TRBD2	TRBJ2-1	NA	TGCAGTGCTAGTTCGGGGGGGCTCTTTGGGACCTCCTACAATGAGCAGTTCTTC	CSASSGGLFGTSYNEQFF
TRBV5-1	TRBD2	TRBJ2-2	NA	TGCGCCAGCAGTCTATCTGGGGGGGCGAACACCGGGGAGCTGTTTTTT	CASSLSGGANTGELFF
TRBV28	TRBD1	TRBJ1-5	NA	TGTGCCAGCAGTCTCAGACAGGGAATCGTGGATCAGCCCCAGCATTTT	CASSLRQGIVDQPQHF
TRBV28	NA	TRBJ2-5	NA	TGTGCCAGCAGTTTGGGAGGAGGGACCCAGTACTTC	CASSLGGGTQYF
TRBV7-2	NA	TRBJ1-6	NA	TGTGCCAGCAGCTTAGTACCAGGGAATAATTCACCCCTCCACTTT	CASSLVPGNNSPLHF
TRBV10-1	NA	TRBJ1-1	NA	TGCGCCAGCAGTGAGTCGGGCAGGAACCCAGAAGCTTTCTTT	CASSESGRNPEAFF
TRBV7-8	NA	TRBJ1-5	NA	TGTGCCAGCAGCCCCCGGACAGATAGCAATCAGCCCCAGCATTTT	CASSPRTDSNQPQHF
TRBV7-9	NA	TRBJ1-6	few	TGTGCCAGCAGCTCAAGGGGGTCCAATTCACCCCTCCACTTT	CASSSRGSNSPLHF
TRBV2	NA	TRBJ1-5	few	TGTGCCAGCCACCTTTCCAGGGGCGGCGGGCAGCCCCAGCATTTT	CASHLSRGGGQPQHF